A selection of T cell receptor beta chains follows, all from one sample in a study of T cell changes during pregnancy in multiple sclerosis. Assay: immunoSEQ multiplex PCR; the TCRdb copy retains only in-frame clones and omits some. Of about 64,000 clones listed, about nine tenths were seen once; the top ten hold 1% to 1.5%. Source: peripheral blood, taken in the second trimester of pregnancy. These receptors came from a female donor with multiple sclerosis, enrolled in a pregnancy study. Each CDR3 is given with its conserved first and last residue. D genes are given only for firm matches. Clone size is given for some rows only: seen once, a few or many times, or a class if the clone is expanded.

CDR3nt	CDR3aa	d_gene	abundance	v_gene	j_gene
TGTGCCAGCAGCTTCACGGTGAACACTGAAGCTTTCTTT	CASSFTVNTEAFF	NA	NA	TRBV5-4	TRBJ1-1
TGTGCCAGCAGCCCCTGGGAGGACCTTAATGAAAAACTGTTTTTT	CASSPWEDLNEKLFF	NA	NA	TRBV7-9	TRBJ1-4
TGTGCCAGCAGCCTCCTCCCCGGGGGCTCCTACGAGCAGTACTTC	CASSLLPGGSYEQYF	NA	NA	TRBV11-2	TRBJ2-7
TGTGCCAGCAACGACGATTGGGGGGTGACAGATACGCAGTATTTT	CASNDDWGVTDTQYF	NA	NA	TRBV6-5	TRBJ2-3
TGTGCCAGCAGCTTACAGCGGGGAACAGAGACCCAGTACTTC	CASSLQRGTETQYF	TRBD2	NA	TRBV7-2	TRBJ2-5
TGTGCCAGCAGTGGTCGATCTAGCGGGGAAAACATTCAGTACTTC	CASSGRSSGENIQYF	TRBD2	NA	TRBV2	TRBJ2-4
TGTGCCGGGGGGTCTATAGCGGGGGAGGTCGGGGAGCTGTTTTTT	CAGGSIAGEVGELFF	TRBD2	NA	TRBV6-6	TRBJ2-2
TGTGCCAGCAGCGGACAGGCCAATGAAAAACTGTTTTTT	CASSGQANEKLFF	TRBD1	once	TRBV5-6	TRBJ1-4
TGTGCCTGGAGGGGTTTTCAGGGGAAGGTTTCACCCCTCCACTTT	CAWRGFQGKVSPLHF	NA	NA	TRBV30	TRBJ1-6
TGCGCCAGCAGCCAAGTCAGAGGATCACCCCTCCACTTT	CASSQVRGSPLHF	NA	NA	TRBV4-1	TRBJ1-6
TGTGCCAGCAGCCTCAGCGGGGCGTCCTACAATGAGCAGTTCTTC	CASSLSGASYNEQFF	TRBD2	NA	TRBV7-2	TRBJ2-1
TGTGCCAGCTCCGTAGCGGGGGGGCGAGGCGAGCAGTTCTTC	CASSVAGGRGEQFF	TRBD2	NA	TRBV18	TRBJ2-1
TGTGCCAGTAGTACCGGACACAACGCCGGAAACACCATATATTTT	CASSTGHNAGNTIYF	NA	NA	TRBV19	TRBJ1-3
TGTGCCAGCAGTTTCCCGCGGACAGCTTGGGGCACCGGGGAGCTGTTTTTT	CASSFPRTAWGTGELFF	NA	NA	TRBV28	TRBJ2-2
TGTGCCAGCAGCTTAGTCTGGTCGTGGGGGGAGGGAGAGACCCAGTACTTC	CASSLVWSWGEGETQYF	TRBD2	NA	TRBV7-9	TRBJ2-5
TGCGCCAGCAGCCTGACAGGGGCCTATGGCTACACCTTC	CASSLTGAYGYTF	TRBD1	NA	TRBV4-1	TRBJ1-2
TGTGCCACGCAAAGGACAGCGGAAAAACTGTTTTTT	CATQRTAEKLFF	NA	NA	TRBV15	TRBJ1-4
TGCGCCAGCAGCTTGAAGCGGGGACCAGGTGGGGAGCTGTTTTTT	CASSLKRGPGGELFF	TRBD2	NA	TRBV5-1	TRBJ2-2
TGTGCCAGCAGTTCGAGAGAGACCCAGTACTTC	CASSSRETQYF	NA	NA	TRBV27	TRBJ2-5
TGTGCTAGTGGTCCTTATGGGACAGGCACGAATCAGCCCCAGCATTTT	CASGPYGTGTNQPQHF	TRBD1	once	TRBV12-5	TRBJ1-5
TGTGCCAGCAGCTCGGAGTACACAGATACGCAGTATTTT	CASSSEYTDTQYF	NA	NA	TRBV11-1	TRBJ2-3
TGTGCCAGCAGTGAAATCCCAAACAATCAGCCCCAGCATTTT	CASSEIPNNQPQHF	NA	NA	TRBV6-1	TRBJ1-5
TGTGCCAGCTCACGAGACAGGCCTTCGAACACTGAAGCTTTCTTT	CASSRDRPSNTEAFF	NA	NA	TRBV18	TRBJ1-1
TGCGCCAGCAGCTTGAGGCCTAGCGGGGGGGTAGACACAGATACGCAGTATTTT	CASSLRPSGGVDTDTQYF	TRBD2	NA	TRBV5-1	TRBJ2-3
TGTGCCAGCAGCTTGGACACATCAGATACGCAGTATTTT	CASSLDTSDTQYF	NA	NA	TRBV5-6	TRBJ2-3
TGCAGCGTGCGCTCGGGGGCTGGAAACACCATATATTTT	CSVRSGAGNTIYF	NA	NA	TRBV29-1	TRBJ1-3
TGTGCCAGCAGCCGAAAGACAGGCAACAATGAAAAACTGTTTTTT	CASSRKTGNNEKLFF	NA	NA	TRBV7-2	TRBJ1-4
TGCGCCAGCAGCTTACAGGGGGCCCCCACGGGCATTCAGTACTTC	CASSLQGAPTGIQYF	TRBD1	once	TRBV5-1	TRBJ2-4
TGTGCCAGCAGTTTTAGGAACACTGAAGCTTTCTTT	CASSFRNTEAFF	NA	NA	TRBV6-5	TRBJ1-1
TGTGCCAGCAGCCAAAGGGGGGGGTTTGGAGAAAAACTGTTTTTT	CASSQRGGFGEKLFF	NA	NA	TRBV9	TRBJ1-4
TGTGCCAGTAAGGGACAGGGGGCGAAGAACACTGAAGCTTTCTTT	CASKGQGAKNTEAFF	TRBD1	NA	TRBV19	TRBJ1-1
TGTGCCAGCAGTTCAGGGCAATACAATGAGCAGTTCTTC	CASSSGQYNEQFF	NA	NA	TRBV28	TRBJ2-1
TGTGCCAGCAGTGAAGCGGAGGCTAGGAGCGGGGGGTCCTACGAGCAGTACTTC	CASSEAEARSGGSYEQYF	TRBD2	few	TRBV2	TRBJ2-7
TGTGCCAGCAGTCGCAGGGGGAGCAATCAGCCCCAGCATTTT	CASSRRGSNQPQHF	TRBD1	NA	TRBV14	TRBJ1-5
TGTGCCAGCAGCTTTCGGACAGGGGAGGGGGGCTACACCTTC	CASSFRTGEGGYTF	TRBD1	NA	TRBV5-4	TRBJ1-2
TGTGCCAGCAGTTACGCCCCCAGCGGGGGGCGGGATACGCAGTATTTT	CASSYAPSGGRDTQYF	TRBD2	NA	TRBV6-5	TRBJ2-3
TGTGCCAGCAGTCCACTAAACCCTAGCACAGATACGCAGTATTTT	CASSPLNPSTDTQYF	NA	NA	TRBV27	TRBJ2-3
TGTGCCAGCAGTTTATGGGGGGACAGGTCCTACGAGCAGTACTTC	CASSLWGDRSYEQYF	TRBD1	NA	TRBV27	TRBJ2-7
TGTGCCAGCAGTGACTCAGAACTAGGTGAGCAGTTCTTC	CASSDSELGEQFF	NA	NA	TRBV6-4	TRBJ2-1
TGTGCCAGCAGTTTCTCGGCAATGCGGGTCGGGGAGCTGTTTTTT	CASSFSAMRVGELFF	NA	NA	TRBV27	TRBJ2-2
TGTGCCAGCAGTCCTCACAGGGGCAACACTGAAGCTTTCTTT	CASSPHRGNTEAFF	TRBD1	NA	TRBV28	TRBJ1-1